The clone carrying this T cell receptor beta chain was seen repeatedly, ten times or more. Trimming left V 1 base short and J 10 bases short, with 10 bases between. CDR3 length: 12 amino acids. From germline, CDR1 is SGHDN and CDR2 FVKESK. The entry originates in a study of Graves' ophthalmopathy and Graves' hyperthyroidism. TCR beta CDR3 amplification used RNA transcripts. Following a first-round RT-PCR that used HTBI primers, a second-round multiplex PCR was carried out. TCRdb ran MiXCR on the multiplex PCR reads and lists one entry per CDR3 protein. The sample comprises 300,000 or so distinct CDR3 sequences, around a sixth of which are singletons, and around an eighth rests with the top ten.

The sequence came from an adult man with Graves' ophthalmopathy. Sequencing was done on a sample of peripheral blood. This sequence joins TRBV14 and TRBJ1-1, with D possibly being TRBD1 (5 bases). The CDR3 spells CASSQASGGAFF. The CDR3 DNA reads TGTGCCAGCAGCCAAGCTTCTGGGGGAGCTTTCTTT.